This paragraph covers one T cell receptor beta chain sequence. Its antigen remains unidentified. The sample holds no much larger clone one base away, and base qualities are not on file. The sample belongs to a study of PD-L1 blockade in urothelial cancer (dated by TCRdb to between 2016 and 2019). In the study overall: About 90% of the 29 patients were males with bladder-origin urothelial cancer, and 18 of 29 reported a prior smoking history. An ECOG performance status of 0 or 1 was recorded for the patients, and 0 to 3 prior chemotherapy regimens had been received by the patients. Blood samples were analyzed 3 weeks after the start of treatment (second dose) and 6 weeks after the start of treatment. A median of approximately 140,000 T cells and roughly 80,000 unique TCRs was obtained from blood samples, and a median clonality of approximately 0.077 was observed. The study was an exploratory multi-omic analysis of somatic, immune and clinical correlates of response to PD-L1 blockade with atezolizumab in urothelial cancer. Pretreatment tumor samples and matched peripheral blood, collected serially before and after atezolizumab treatment, underwent TCR sequencing. Durable clinical benefit was defined as progression-free survival longer than 6 months, and TCR features were also tested against progression-free and overall survival. In the same patients who had TCR sequencing, pretreatment tumors also underwent whole exome sequencing and RNA sequencing. Durable clinical benefit was achieved by nine patients and was not achieved by 20 patients. Just over 28 patients had pretreatment blood TCR-seq, 24 had at least one posttreatment blood collection, and 24 had tumor TCR-seq.

The investigation overall reported the following: A pretreatment peripheral blood TCR clonality below the median was linked to improved progression-free and overall survival. Among patients with durable benefit, tumor-associated TCR clones showed greater expansion in peripheral blood 3 weeks after treatment started (n of about 21, p = 0.022). Because the sample size was small (n ≈ 29) and many exploratory analyses were performed, the results are intended to be hypothesis-generating.

To estimate absolute template abundance from read counts, synthetic TCR analog templates were spiked into each PCR. The immunoSEQ assay was used to amplify TCRbeta CDR3 regions from genomic DNA with bias-controlled V and J gene primers. Sequencing of rearranged TCRbeta segments was done at approximately 20X coverage. Turning to the authors' computational methods: Clustering was used to correct sequencing errors, and CDR3s were annotated against IMGT to assign V, D and J genes. Downstream analyses used only productive TCRbeta rearrangements, leaving out any out-of-frame or stop-codon sequences. To compute clonality, Shannon entropy was normalized by the log of the number of unique productive sequences and then subtracted from one. Fisher's exact test with Benjamini-Hochberg correction, using a cutoff of adjusted p below 0.01, was how clones that differed between time points or between blood and tumor were identified. This is the immuneACCESS table as TCRdb keeps it, with only in-frame sequences that have V and J called. A part of the clones is gone; compared with another copy, unresolved V genes explain less than half, and the rest is unexplained. D and trimming were read from the DNA, whereas the V and J calls and clone size are those reported in that table. Counted in this sample were 35,000 to 45,000 clones; about 88% of them appeared once. The ten top clones hold approximately 25% of the sample.

The CDR3, from cysteine to phenylalanine, totals 13 residues. CDR3 DNA is the only sequence kept; it has 39 bases, read in frame from the first base. V was cut back by 4 bases and J by 8 bases, leaving a gap of 11 bases between them. CDR1 LNHNV and CDR2 YYDKDF are derived from the germline V gene (reference sequence). This specimen's time point label, per the study, means: pretreatment peripheral blood. The Qiagen DNeasy Blood extraction kit was used to purify genomic DNA from total PBMCs and tumor samples. PBMCs were collected pretreatment and during treatment, and were isolated and stored as previously described.

This receptor chain uses TRBV15 and TRBJ1-4; TRBD1 is possibly the D segment (5 matching bases). The TCR comes from a donor aged 40 or over with urothelial cancer. This material consisted of PBMCs, taken around atezolizumab (anti-PD-L1) treatment. The DNA sequence is TGTGCCACCAGCACTATGGGGGGAGAAAAACTGTTTTTT. Translated, this is CATSTMGGEKLFF.